This T cell receptor beta chain appears in the sequencing data of a study of blood T cell repertoires in COVID-19 (dated by TCRdb to 2020 to 2021). In terms of the full investigation: Samples covering the acute and convalescent phases of COVID-19 were provided by collaborators in the United States, Italy and Spain. The prospective study material was composed of cDNA or gDNA derived from T cells, B-cell-depleted T cells, or PBMCs. Deeply sampled blood TCRbeta repertoires from subjects exposed to, actively infected with, or recovered from COVID-19 were included in the dataset. The repertoires were released in a freely available public database meant as a resource for research on the immune response to SARS-CoV-2. Samples were obtained from the ongoing ImmuneRACE study (first 160 participants) and from 1,254 subjects provided by 6 global collaborators. A de-identified subject ID, COVID-19 status, age in years and sex were almost always included in the sample metadata. Where available, HLA class I and class II types were taken from metadata supplied by the sample provider and were not determined by assay-based typing.

CDR1 and CDR2 are drawn from the germline V gene: MNHEY, SVGEGT. Trimming removed 6 bases from V and 5 bases from J; the gene matches leave 8 bases unexplained. The CDR3 measures 15 amino acids from cysteine to phenylalanine. The retained sequence is limited to the CDR3, 45 bases, with the frame set at the first base. TCRbeta CDR3 regions were amplified from genomic DNA by means of the immunoSEQ Assay, a bias-controlled multiplex PCR. The original methods were these. The number of nucleated cells in each sample was estimated by amplification of reference gene primers within the assay. To quantify the absolute abundance of each unique TCRbeta CDR3 rearrangement, sequence reads were collapsed and filtered. Productive Simpson clonality was computed per sample as the square root of Simpson's diversity index over productive rearrangements. Sourced from immuneACCESS, this table was stored by TCRdb with only in-frame sequences that have V and J called. A share of the clones is absent; for the studies checked, an unresolved V gene accounts for under half, and the remainder has no known explanation. That table is the source of V, J and clone size, and D and trimming were worked out from the DNA. The sample has 50,000 to 60,000 clones on record, roughly 80% of them singletons. Together, the top ten hold 5.5% to 6% of the sample.

Each collaborating institution followed its own protocols to collect whole blood in K2EDTA tubes. For TCRbeta analysis, collaborators shipped samples as frozen whole blood, isolated PBMCs, or DNA extracted from either of those sample types. Overall results and qualifications from the work: The quantity of clinical and demographic metadata differed by source and by participant and was supplied without curation.

To note about this clone: The antigen it recognizes is unknown. Per-base quality was not reported, and no clone a single base away is much larger than it.

Material: peripheral blood. This chain is built from TRBV6-2 or TRBV6-3 and TRBJ2-7, with 12 junctional bases fitting TRBD1. The receptor was isolated from a human donor in a cohort sampled during active or convalescent COVID-19. CDR3 protein: CASSRAGTGGHEQYF. The nucleotide sequence is TGTGCCAGCAGCCGAGCCGGGACAGGGGGCCACGAGCAGTACTTC.